A selection of T cell receptor beta chains follows, all from one sample in a study of beta chain features in type 1 diabetes. Sequenced by immunoSEQ multiplex PCR; TCRdb stores in-frame clones only, minus some. The profile covers 10,000 to 15,000 clones, with 35% to 55% appearing a single time and about 0.93% taken by the ten largest. Material: stem cell memory CD4+ T cells from blood. The receptors here all came from a man aged 18 to 29 in good health. CDR3s include the opening cysteine and the closing phenylalanine or tryptophan. Fields, in order: clone size, V gene, D gene, J gene, CDR3 protein, CDR3 DNA. D genes are given only for firm matches. Clone size is given for some rows only: seen once, a few or many times, or a class if the clone is expanded.

clone_size: few; v_call: TRBV7-9; d_call: NA; j_call: TRBJ2-5; cdr3_aa: CASSLAEQTQYF; cdr3_nt: TGTGCCAGCAGCCTCGCTGAGCAGACCCAGTACTTC
clone_size: few; v_call: TRBV5-6; d_call: NA; j_call: TRBJ1-4; cdr3_aa: CASSIQATNEKLFF; cdr3_nt: TGTGCCAGCAGCATACAGGCAACTAATGAAAAACTGTTTTTT
clone_size: NA; v_call: TRBV29-1; d_call: NA; j_call: TRBJ1-1; cdr3_aa: CSVFSHLQGVAFF; cdr3_nt: TGCAGCGTTTTCTCCCACCTACAGGGCGTAGCTTTCTTT
clone_size: NA; v_call: TRBV6-1; d_call: TRBD1; j_call: TRBJ2-7; cdr3_aa: CASRLGGQAYEQYF; cdr3_nt: TGTGCCAGCAGATTAGGGGGACAGGCCTACGAGCAGTACTTC
clone_size: NA; v_call: TRBV7-8; d_call: NA; j_call: TRBJ1-4; cdr3_aa: CASSFREALSEKLFF; cdr3_nt: TGTGCCAGCAGCTTTCGGGAAGCCCTATCGGAAAAACTGTTTTTT
clone_size: few; v_call: TRBV19; d_call: NA; j_call: TRBJ2-5; cdr3_aa: CASSPQESGTQYF; cdr3_nt: TGTGCCAGTAGCCCACAGGAGTCGGGGACCCAGTACTTC
clone_size: medium-sized; v_call: TRBV7-9; d_call: NA; j_call: TRBJ2-3; cdr3_aa: CASSLAGGSTDTQYF; cdr3_nt: TGTGCCAGCAGCTTAGCAGGCGGTAGCACAGATACGCAGTATTTT
clone_size: NA; v_call: TRBV5-1; d_call: NA; j_call: TRBJ2-1; cdr3_aa: CASSLFGGNEQFF; cdr3_nt: TGCGCCAGCAGCTTGTTTGGGGGGAATGAGCAGTTCTTC
clone_size: NA; v_call: TRBV7-8; d_call: TRBD1; j_call: TRBJ1-2; cdr3_aa: CASSGIGTGNGYTF; cdr3_nt: TGTGCCAGCAGCGGTATAGGGACAGGGAATGGCTACACCTTC
clone_size: few; v_call: TRBV5-1; d_call: NA; j_call: TRBJ1-2; cdr3_aa: CASSTAGEGYGYTF; cdr3_nt: TGCGCCAGCAGCACCGCAGGGGAAGGCTATGGCTACACCTTC
clone_size: NA; v_call: TRBV10-3; d_call: TRBD1; j_call: TRBJ2-3; cdr3_aa: CAISESKGTGALGGPDTQYF; cdr3_nt: TGTGCCATCAGTGAGTCGAAGGGGACAGGGGCTTTGGGAGGCCCAGATACGCAGTATTTT
clone_size: few; v_call: TRBV14; d_call: NA; j_call: TRBJ2-5; cdr3_aa: CASSHVGQRETQYF; cdr3_nt: TGTGCCAGCAGCCATGTAGGACAGCGAGAGACCCAGTACTTC
clone_size: few; v_call: TRBV2; d_call: NA; j_call: TRBJ1-1; cdr3_aa: CASSLDRNTEAFF; cdr3_nt: TGTGCCAGCAGCTTGGACAGGAACACTGAAGCTTTCTTT
clone_size: NA; v_call: TRBV4-3; d_call: TRBD2; j_call: TRBJ2-3; cdr3_aa: CASSRVGGGALDTQYF; cdr3_nt: TGCGCCAGCAGCCGCGTAGGCGGGGGGGCTTTAGATACGCAGTATTTT
clone_size: NA; v_call: TRBV5-1; d_call: NA; j_call: TRBJ2-1; cdr3_aa: CASSLDTNNEQFF; cdr3_nt: TGCGCCAGCAGCTTGGACACCAACAATGAGCAGTTCTTC
clone_size: NA; v_call: TRBV11-2; d_call: TRBD2; j_call: TRBJ2-5; cdr3_aa: CASSARLAGQETQYF; cdr3_nt: TGTGCCAGCAGCGCACGACTAGCGGGACAAGAGACCCAGTACTTC
clone_size: NA; v_call: TRBV11-2; d_call: NA; j_call: TRBJ2-3; cdr3_aa: CASSLDRITDTQYF; cdr3_nt: TGTGCCAGCAGCTTAGACAGGATCACAGATACGCAGTATTTT
clone_size: NA; v_call: TRBV29-1; d_call: NA; j_call: TRBJ1-1; cdr3_aa: CSGRQSQAFF; cdr3_nt: TGCAGCGGGAGACAGAGTCAAGCTTTCTTT
clone_size: few; v_call: TRBV7-3; d_call: NA; j_call: TRBJ2-2; cdr3_aa: CASSLDRDTGELFF; cdr3_nt: TGTGCCAGCAGCTTAGATCGGGACACCGGGGAGCTGTTTTTT
clone_size: NA; v_call: TRBV21-1; d_call: NA; j_call: TRBJ2-3; cdr3_aa: CAGSKVRDSPPSTDTQYF; cdr3_nt: TGTGCCGGCAGCAAAGTTCGGGACTCCCCGCCAAGCACAGATACGCAGTATTTT
clone_size: NA; v_call: TRBV4-1; d_call: NA; j_call: TRBJ1-4; cdr3_aa: CASSQDPRVANEKLFF; cdr3_nt: TGCGCCAGCAGCCAAGATCCCAGGGTGGCTAATGAAAAACTGTTTTTT
clone_size: NA; v_call: TRBV6-6; d_call: NA; j_call: TRBJ2-3; cdr3_aa: CASFPHPGRGTVTQYF; cdr3_nt: TGTGCCAGCTTCCCACACCCCGGGAGAGGTACCGTCACGCAGTATTTT
clone_size: NA; v_call: TRBV5-6; d_call: TRBD2; j_call: TRBJ2-5; cdr3_aa: CASSKMGLAGGYQETQYF; cdr3_nt: TGTGCCAGCAGCAAAATGGGACTAGCGGGGGGATATCAAGAGACCCAGTACTTC
clone_size: NA; v_call: TRBV29-1; d_call: NA; j_call: TRBJ2-3; cdr3_aa: CSGLNVPDTQYF; cdr3_nt: TGCAGCGGACTAAATGTTCCAGATACGCAGTATTTT
clone_size: NA; v_call: TRBV19; d_call: TRBD1; j_call: TRBJ2-5; cdr3_aa: CASSMRQGTTETQYF; cdr3_nt: TGTGCCAGTAGTATGAGACAGGGGACAACGGAGACCCAGTACTTC
clone_size: few; v_call: TRBV18; d_call: NA; j_call: TRBJ1-4; cdr3_aa: CASSQREITREKLFF; cdr3_nt: TGTGCCAGCTCTCAAAGGGAGATCACCCGTGAAAAACTGTTTTTT
clone_size: NA; v_call: TRBV28; d_call: NA; j_call: TRBJ1-2; cdr3_aa: CASSLPAYGYTF; cdr3_nt: TGTGCCAGCAGTTTGCCAGCGTATGGCTACACCTTC
clone_size: NA; v_call: TRBV5-1; d_call: NA; j_call: TRBJ1-2; cdr3_aa: CASSSPGTPGGSYTF; cdr3_nt: TGCGCCAGCAGCTCTCCCGGGACCCCGGGAGGGAGCTACACCTTC
clone_size: NA; v_call: TRBV5-1; d_call: NA; j_call: TRBJ2-5; cdr3_aa: CASSSTVVVQETQYF; cdr3_nt: TGCGCCAGCAGCTCTACTGTAGTAGTCCAAGAGACCCAGTACTTC
clone_size: NA; v_call: TRBV11-1; d_call: TRBD2; j_call: TRBJ2-5; cdr3_aa: CASSVPTGLAGFETQYF; cdr3_nt: TGTGCCAGCAGCGTACCAACGGGACTAGCGGGGTTCGAGACCCAGTACTTC
clone_size: NA; v_call: TRBV28; d_call: NA; j_call: TRBJ2-7; cdr3_aa: CASSLSRGHSYEQYF; cdr3_nt: TGTGCCAGCAGTTTAAGTAGGGGTCACTCCTACGAGCAGTACTTC
clone_size: NA; v_call: TRBV5-4; d_call: NA; j_call: TRBJ1-5; cdr3_aa: CASSHGGGDQPQHF; cdr3_nt: TGTGCCAGCAGCCATGGGGGCGGTGATCAGCCCCAGCATTTT
clone_size: NA; v_call: TRBV9; d_call: TRBD1; j_call: TRBJ2-5; cdr3_aa: CASSKGWDSGQETQYF; cdr3_nt: TGTGCCAGCAGCAAGGGGTGGGACAGCGGACAAGAGACCCAGTACTTC
clone_size: few; v_call: TRBV28; d_call: TRBD1; j_call: TRBJ2-1; cdr3_aa: CASRTGGDEQFF; cdr3_nt: TGTGCCAGTCGGACAGGGGGCGATGAGCAGTTCTTC
clone_size: NA; v_call: TRBV6-5; d_call: NA; j_call: TRBJ2-2; cdr3_aa: CASSPVTGELFF; cdr3_nt: TGTGCCAGCAGTCCAGTCACCGGGGAGCTGTTTTTT
clone_size: NA; v_call: TRBV6-1; d_call: NA; j_call: TRBJ1-1; cdr3_aa: CASSEYGGSTEAFF; cdr3_nt: TGTGCCAGCAGTGAATACGGAGGGAGCACTGAAGCTTTCTTT